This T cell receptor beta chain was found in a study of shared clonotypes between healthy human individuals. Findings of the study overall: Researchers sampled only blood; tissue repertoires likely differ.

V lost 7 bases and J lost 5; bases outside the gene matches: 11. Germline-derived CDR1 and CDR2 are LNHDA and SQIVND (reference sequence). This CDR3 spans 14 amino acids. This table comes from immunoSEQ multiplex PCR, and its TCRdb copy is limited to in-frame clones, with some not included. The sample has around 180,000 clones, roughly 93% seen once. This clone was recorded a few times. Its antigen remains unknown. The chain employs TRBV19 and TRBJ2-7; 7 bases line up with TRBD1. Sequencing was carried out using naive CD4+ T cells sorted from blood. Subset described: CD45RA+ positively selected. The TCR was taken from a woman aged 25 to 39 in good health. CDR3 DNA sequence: TGTGCCAGTACCCAGGGGGTAGGGTACCACGAGCAGTACTTC. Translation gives CASTQGVGYHEQYF. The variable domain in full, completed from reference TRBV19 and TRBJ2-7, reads DGGITQSPKYLFRKEGQNVTLSCEQNLNHDAMYWYRQDPGQGLRLIYYSQIVNDFQKGDIAEGYSVSREKKESFPLTVTSAQKNPTAFYLCASTQGVGYHEQYFGPGTRLTVT.